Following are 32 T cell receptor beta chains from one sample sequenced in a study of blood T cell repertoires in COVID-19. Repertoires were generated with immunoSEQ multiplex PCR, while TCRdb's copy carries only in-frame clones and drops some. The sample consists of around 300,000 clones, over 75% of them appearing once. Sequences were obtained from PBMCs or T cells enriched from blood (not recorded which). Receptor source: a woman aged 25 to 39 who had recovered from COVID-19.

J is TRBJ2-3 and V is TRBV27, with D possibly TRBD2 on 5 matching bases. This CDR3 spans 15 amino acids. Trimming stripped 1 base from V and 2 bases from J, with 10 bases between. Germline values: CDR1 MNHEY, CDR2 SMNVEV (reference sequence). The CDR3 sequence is CASSLFVGDTDTQYF. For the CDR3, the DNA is TGTGCCAGCAGTTTATTTGTGGGAGACACAGATACGCAGTATTTT.

The CDR3 here is CASRTTSGRLNTGELFF. Written as DNA, the CDR3 is TGCGCCAGCAGGACGACTAGCGGGAGGCTGAACACCGGGGAGCTGTTTTTT. The chain couples TRBV5-1 to TRBJ2-2; 13 positions agree with TRBD2. From germline, CDR1 is SGHRS and CDR2 YFSETQ. After removal of 5 bases from V and 1 base from J, the junction contained 5 bases not matched to a gene. This CDR3 is 17 amino acids long.

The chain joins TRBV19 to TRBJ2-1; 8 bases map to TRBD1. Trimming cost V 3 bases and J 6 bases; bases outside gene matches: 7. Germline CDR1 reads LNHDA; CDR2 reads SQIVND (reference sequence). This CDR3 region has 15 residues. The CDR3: CASSIRQGAFNEQFF. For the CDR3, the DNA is TGTGCCAGTAGTATCAGGCAGGGGGCGTTCAATGAGCAGTTCTTC. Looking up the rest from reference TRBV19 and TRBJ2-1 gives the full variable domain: DGGITQSPKYLFRKEGQNVTLSCEQNLNHDAMYWYRQDPGQGLRLIYYSQIVNDFQKGDIAEGYSVSREKKESFPLTVTSAQKNPTAFYLCASSIRQGAFNEQFFGPGTRLTVL.

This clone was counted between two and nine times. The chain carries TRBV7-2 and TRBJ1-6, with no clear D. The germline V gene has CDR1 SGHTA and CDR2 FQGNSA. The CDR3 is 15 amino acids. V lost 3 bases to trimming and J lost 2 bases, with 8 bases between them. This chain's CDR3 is CASSLRVPYNSPLHF. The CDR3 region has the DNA TGTGCCAGCAGCTTGAGGGTACCCTATAATTCACCCCTCCACTTT.

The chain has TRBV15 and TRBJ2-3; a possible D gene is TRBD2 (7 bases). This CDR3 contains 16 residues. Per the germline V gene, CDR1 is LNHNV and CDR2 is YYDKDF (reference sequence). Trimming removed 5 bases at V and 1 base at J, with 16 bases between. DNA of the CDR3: TGTGCCACCAGCCCCTTGAGGGAGGGGGGCACAGATACGCAGTATTTT. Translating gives CATSPLREGGTDTQYF.

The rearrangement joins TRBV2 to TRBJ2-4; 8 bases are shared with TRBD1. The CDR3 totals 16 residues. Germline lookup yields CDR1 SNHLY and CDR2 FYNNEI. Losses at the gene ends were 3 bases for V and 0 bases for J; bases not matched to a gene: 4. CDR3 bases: TGTGCCAGCAGTGACTGGACAGGGCTAGCCAAAAACATTCAGTACTTC. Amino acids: CASSDWTGLAKNIQYF.

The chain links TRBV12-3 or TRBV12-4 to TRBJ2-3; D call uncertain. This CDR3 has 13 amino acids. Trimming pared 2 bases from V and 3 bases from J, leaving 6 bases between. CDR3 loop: CASSLSRTDTQYF. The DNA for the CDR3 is TGTGCCAGCAGTTTATCCAGGACAGATACGCAGTATTTT.

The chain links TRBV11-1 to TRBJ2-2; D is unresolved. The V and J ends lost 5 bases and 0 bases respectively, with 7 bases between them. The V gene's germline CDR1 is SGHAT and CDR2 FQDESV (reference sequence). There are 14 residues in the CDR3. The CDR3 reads CASSRSPNTGELFF. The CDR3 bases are TGTGCCAGCAGCCGTTCTCCGAACACCGGGGAGCTGTTTTTT.

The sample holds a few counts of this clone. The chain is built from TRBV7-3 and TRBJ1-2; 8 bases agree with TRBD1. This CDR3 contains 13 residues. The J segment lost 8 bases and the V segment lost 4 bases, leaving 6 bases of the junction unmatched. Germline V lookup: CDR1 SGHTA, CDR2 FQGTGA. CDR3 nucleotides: TGTGCCAGCAGCTCCTGGACAGGGACGGGCTACACCTTC. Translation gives CASSSWTGTGYTF.

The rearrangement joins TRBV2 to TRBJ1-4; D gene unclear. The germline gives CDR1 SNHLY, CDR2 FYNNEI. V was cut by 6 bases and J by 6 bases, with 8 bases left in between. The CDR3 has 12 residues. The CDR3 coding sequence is TGTGCCAGCAGGGCGGCGGATGAAAAACTGTTTTTT. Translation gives CASRAADEKLFF.

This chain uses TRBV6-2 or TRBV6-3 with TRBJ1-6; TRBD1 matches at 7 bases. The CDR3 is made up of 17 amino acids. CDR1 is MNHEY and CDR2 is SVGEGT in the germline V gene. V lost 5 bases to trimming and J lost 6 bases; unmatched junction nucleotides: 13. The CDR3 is CASSDPRRDSINSPLHF. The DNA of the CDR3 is TGTGCCAGCAGTGACCCTCGCCGGGACAGCATTAATTCACCCCTCCACTTT.

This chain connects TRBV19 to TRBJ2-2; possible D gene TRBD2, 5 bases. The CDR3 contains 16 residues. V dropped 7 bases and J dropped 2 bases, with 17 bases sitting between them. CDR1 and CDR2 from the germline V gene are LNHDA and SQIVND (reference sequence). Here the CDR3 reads CASMRVGRPNTGELFF. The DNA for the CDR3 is TGTGCCAGTATGCGGGTTGGGCGGCCAAACACCGGGGAGCTGTTTTTT.

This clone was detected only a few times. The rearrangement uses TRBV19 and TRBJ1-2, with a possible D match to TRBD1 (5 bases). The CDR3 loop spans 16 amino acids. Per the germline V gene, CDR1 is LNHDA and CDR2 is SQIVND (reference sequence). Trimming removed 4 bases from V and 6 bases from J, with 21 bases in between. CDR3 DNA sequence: TGTGCCAGTAGTAGACGGGCCGGTCAGGGATATGATGGCTACACCTTC. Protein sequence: CASSRRAGQGYDGYTF.

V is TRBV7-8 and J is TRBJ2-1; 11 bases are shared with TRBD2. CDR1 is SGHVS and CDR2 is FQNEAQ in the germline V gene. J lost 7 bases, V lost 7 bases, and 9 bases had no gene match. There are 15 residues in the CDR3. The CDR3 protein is CASKQLAGVTNEQFF. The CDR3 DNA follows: TGTGCCAGCAAGCAACTAGCGGGAGTAACTAATGAGCAGTTCTTC. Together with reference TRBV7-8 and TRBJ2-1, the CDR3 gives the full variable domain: GAGVSQSPRYKVAKRGQDVALRCDPISGHVSLFWYQQALGQGPEFLTYFQNEAQLDKSGLPSDRFFAERPEGSVSTLKIQRTQQEDSAVYLCASKQLAGVTNEQFFGPGTRLTVL.

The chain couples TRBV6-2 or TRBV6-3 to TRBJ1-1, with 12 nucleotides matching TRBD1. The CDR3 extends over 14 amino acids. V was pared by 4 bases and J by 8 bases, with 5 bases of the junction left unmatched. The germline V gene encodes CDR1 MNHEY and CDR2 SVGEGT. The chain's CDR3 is CASSWTGTGGEAFF. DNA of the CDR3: TGTGCCAGCAGTTGGACCGGGACAGGGGGCGAAGCTTTCTTT.

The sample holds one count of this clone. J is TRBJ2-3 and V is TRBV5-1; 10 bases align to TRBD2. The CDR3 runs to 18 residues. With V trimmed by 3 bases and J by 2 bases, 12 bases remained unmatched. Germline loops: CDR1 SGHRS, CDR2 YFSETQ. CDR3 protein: CASSYWPSGGGTTDTQYF. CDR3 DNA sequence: TGCGCCAGCAGCTACTGGCCTAGCGGGGGAGGGACCACAGATACGCAGTATTTT.

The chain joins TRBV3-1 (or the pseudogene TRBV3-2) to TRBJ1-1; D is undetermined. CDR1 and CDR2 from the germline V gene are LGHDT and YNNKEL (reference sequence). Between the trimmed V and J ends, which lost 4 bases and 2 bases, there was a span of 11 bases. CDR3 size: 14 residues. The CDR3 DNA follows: TGTGCCAGCAGCCCACTTTTTGATAACACTGAAGCTTTCTTT. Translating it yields CASSPLFDNTEAFF.

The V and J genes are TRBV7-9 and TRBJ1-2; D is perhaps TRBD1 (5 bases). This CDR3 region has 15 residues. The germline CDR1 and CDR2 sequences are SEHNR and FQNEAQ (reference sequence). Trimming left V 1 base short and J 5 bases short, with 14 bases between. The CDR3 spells CASSLGGARYYGYTF. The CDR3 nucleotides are TGTGCCAGCAGCTTAGGTGGGGCCCGATATTATGGCTACACCTTC.

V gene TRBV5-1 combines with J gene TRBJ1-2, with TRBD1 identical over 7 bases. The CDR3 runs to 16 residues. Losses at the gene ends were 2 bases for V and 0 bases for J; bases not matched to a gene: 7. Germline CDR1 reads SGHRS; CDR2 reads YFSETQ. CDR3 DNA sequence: TGCGCCAGCAGCTTAACGACAGGGAGGACTAACTATGGCTACACCTTC. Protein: CASSLTTGRTNYGYTF. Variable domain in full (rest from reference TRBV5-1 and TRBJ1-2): KAGVTQTPRYLIKTRGQQVTLSCSPISGHRSVSWYQQTPGQGLQFLFEYFSETQRNKGNFPGRFSGRQFSNSRSEMNVSTLELGDSALYLCASSLTTGRTNYGYTFGSGTRLTVV.

The DNA of the CDR3 is TGCGCCAGCAGCTTGGGGAGCGGAGGGACCTACAATGAGCAGTTCTTC. Protein sequence: CASSLGSGGTYNEQFF. The chain carries TRBV5-1 and TRBJ2-1; a possible D gene is TRBD2 (6 bases). V lost 0 bases to trimming and J lost 2 bases, with 12 bases between them. This CDR3 comprises 16 residues. CDR1 and CDR2 (germline): SGHRS, YFSETQ.

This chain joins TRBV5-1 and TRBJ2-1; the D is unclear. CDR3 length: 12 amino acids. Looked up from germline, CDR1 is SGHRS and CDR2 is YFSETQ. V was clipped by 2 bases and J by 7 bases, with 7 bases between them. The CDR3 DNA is TGCGCCAGCAGCTTTACAGAAAATGAGCAGTTCTTC. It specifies CASSFTENEQFF.

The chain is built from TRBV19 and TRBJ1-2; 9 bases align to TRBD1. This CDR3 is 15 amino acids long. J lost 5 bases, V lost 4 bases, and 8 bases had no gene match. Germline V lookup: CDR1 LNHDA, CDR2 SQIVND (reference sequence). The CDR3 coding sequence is TGTGCCAGTAGTAAAAGGACAGGGGAAGGGTATGGCTACACCTTC. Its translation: CASSKRTGEGYGYTF.

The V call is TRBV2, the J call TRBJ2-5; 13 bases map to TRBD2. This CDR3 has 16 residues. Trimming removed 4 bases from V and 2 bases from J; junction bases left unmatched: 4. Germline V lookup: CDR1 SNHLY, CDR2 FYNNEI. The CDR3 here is CASSGGTSGAQETQYF. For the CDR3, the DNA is TGTGCCAGCAGTGGAGGGACTAGCGGGGCTCAAGAGACCCAGTACTTC.

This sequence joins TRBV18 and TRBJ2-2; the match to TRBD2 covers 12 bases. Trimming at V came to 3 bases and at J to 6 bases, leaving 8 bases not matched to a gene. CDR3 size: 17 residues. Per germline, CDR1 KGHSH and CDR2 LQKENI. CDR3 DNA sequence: TGTGCCAGCTCACCCAGGCCGACTAGCGGGAGTGCCGGGGAGCTGTTTTTT. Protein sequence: CASSPRPTSGSAGELFF. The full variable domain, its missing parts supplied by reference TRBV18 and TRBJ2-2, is NAGVMQNPRHLVRRRGQEARLRCSPMKGHSHVYWYRQLPEEGLKFMVYLQKENIIDESGMPKERFSAEFPKEGPSILRIQQVVRGDSAAYFCASSPRPTSGSAGELFFGEGSRLTVL.

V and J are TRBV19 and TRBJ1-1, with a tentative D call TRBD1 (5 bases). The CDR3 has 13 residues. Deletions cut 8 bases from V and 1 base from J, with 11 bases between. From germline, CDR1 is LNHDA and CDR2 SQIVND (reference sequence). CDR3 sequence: CASGQTGNTEAFF. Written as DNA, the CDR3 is TGTGCCAGTGGCCAAACAGGGAACACTGAAGCTTTCTTT.

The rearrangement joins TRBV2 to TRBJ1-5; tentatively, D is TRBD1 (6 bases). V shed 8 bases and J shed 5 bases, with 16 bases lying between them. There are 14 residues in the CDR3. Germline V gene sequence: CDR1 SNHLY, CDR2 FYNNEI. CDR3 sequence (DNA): TGTGCCAGCCGCCCCGGACAGACCCATCAGCCCCAGCATTTT. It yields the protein CASRPGQTHQPQHF.

The CDR3 loop reads CASSQRLADYNEQFF. CDR3 DNA sequence: TGCGCCAGCAGCCAACGACTAGCGGATTACAATGAGCAGTTCTTC. The J gene is TRBJ2-1, the V gene TRBV4-1, with 9 bases that match TRBD2. The CDR3 covers 15 residues. CDR1 MGHRA and CDR2 YSYEKL come from the germline V gene. Losses at the gene ends were 2 bases for V and 4 bases for J; bases not matched to a gene: 3.

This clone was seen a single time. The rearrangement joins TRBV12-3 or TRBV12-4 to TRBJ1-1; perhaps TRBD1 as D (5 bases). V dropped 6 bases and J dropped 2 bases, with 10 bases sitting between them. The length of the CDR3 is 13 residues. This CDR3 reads CASSGTPNTEAFF. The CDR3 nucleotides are TGTGCCAGCAGCGGGACTCCTAACACTGAAGCTTTCTTT.

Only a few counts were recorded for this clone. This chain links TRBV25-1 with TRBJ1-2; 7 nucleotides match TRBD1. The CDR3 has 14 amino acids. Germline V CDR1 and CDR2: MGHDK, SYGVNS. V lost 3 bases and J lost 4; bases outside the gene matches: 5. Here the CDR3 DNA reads TGTGCCAGCAGTGATACGACAGGGAGCTATGGCTACACCTTC. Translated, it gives CASSDTTGSYGYTF.

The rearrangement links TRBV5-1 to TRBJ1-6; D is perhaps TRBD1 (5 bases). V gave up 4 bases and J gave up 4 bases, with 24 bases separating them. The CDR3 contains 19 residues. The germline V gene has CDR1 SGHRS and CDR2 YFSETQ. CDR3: CASSPTGTPTTRYNSPLHF. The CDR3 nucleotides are TGCGCCAGCAGCCCGACCGGGACTCCCACAACTAGATATAATTCACCCCTCCACTTT.

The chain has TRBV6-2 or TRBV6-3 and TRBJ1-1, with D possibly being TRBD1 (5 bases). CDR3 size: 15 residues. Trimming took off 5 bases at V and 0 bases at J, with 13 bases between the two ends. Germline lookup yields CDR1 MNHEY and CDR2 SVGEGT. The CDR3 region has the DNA TGTGCCAGCAGTCCCGTCCAGGGCCTGAACACTGAAGCTTTCTTT. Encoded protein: CASSPVQGLNTEAFF.

CDR3 nucleotide sequence: TGCGCCAGCAGCAGGGCGACAGTTACAGATACGCAGTATTTT. Translation: CASSRATVTDTQYF. The chain combines TRBV5-1 with TRBJ2-3, with D tentatively TRBD1 (5 bases). This CDR3 spans 14 amino acids. V lost 4 bases to trimming and J lost 3 bases, with 12 bases between them. Germline CDR1 reads SGHRS; CDR2 reads YFSETQ.